These 3 T cell receptor beta chains were sequenced from one sample in a study of T cells expressing NK-cell markers. TCRdb re-called the 5' RACE reads and shows each CDR3 protein once, DNA omitted. This table holds approximately 15,000 distinct CDR3 sequences. The material sequenced was blood T cells: a sorted CD56 or NKG2C T cell subset, CD4+ or CD8+ T cells, or bulk PBMC T cells (not recorded which). Every receptor here comes from a man aged 18 to 69 in good health.

The chain is built from TRBV3-1 and TRBJ2-7; lacking DNA, the TRBD1 call made by TCRdb goes unchecked. Germline values: CDR1 LGHDT, CDR2 YNNKEL (reference sequence). The CDR3 runs 15 residues. CDR3 sequence reads: CASSQPTGLRHEQYF.

The V gene is TRBV20-1, the J gene TRBJ1-5; the TRBD1 assignment by TCRdb is unverifiable without DNA. The CDR3 is made up of 18 amino acids. CDR1 is DFQATT and CDR2 is SNEGSKA in the germline V gene (reference sequence). The CDR3 reads CSVESGTAAFRINQPQHF.

CDR3 region: CASRLGAAVDEQYF. This chain uses TRBV7-2 with TRBJ2-7; TCRdb reports TRBD1, a call that lacks DNA to check it against. Germline loops: CDR1 SGHTA, CDR2 FQGNSA. The CDR3 runs to 14 residues. The full variable domain, with the rest looked up from reference TRBV7-2 and TRBJ2-7, is GAGVSQSPSNKVTEKGKDVELRCDPISGHTALYWYRQSLGQGLEFLIYFQGNSAPDKSGLPSDRFSAERTGGSVSTLTIQRTQQEDSAVYLCASRLGAAVDEQYFGPGTRLTVT.